This TCR beta chain was captured by sequencing in a study of blood T cell repertoires in COVID-19. Turning to the study itself: In each case, the material was cDNA or gDNA derived from T cells, B-cell-depleted T cells, or PBMCs.

How the authors handled the data: Nucleated cell counts were estimated from reference gene primer amplification. TCRdb keeps only in-frame clones here, not all; method: immunoSEQ multiplex PCR. V and J calls plus clone size are reproduced from that table; the DNA served to infer D and trimming. The table shows about 230,000 clones, with 65% to 85% occurring only once. Losses at the gene ends were 4 bases for V and 4 bases for J; bases not matched to a gene: 13. The length of the CDR3 is 16 residues. Looked up from germline, CDR1 is GTSNPN and CDR2 is SVGIG (reference sequence). Input material: peripheral blood. This clonotype was obtained from a man in his fifties or sixties with active or convalescent COVID-19. This chain links TRBV30 with TRBJ1-2; TRBD1 aligns across 9 bases. The CDR3 DNA reads TGTGCCTGGACAAGGGATTTACAGGGGGCAGGCTATGGCTACACCTTC. Residues: CAWTRDLQGAGYGYTF.